This T cell receptor (beta chain) stems from a study of cytomegalovirus exposure and HLA in healthy donors. CDR1 and CDR2 from the germline V gene are KGHSH and LQKENI. Losses at the gene ends were 3 bases for V and 6 bases for J; bases not matched to a gene: 13. The CDR3 sequence is 17 residues long. With respect to this clone: The target antigen is unknown.

The PCR used 60 Vbeta and 13 Jbeta primers. Libraries were prepared by immunoSEQ multiplex PCR; TCRdb keeps only in-frame clonotypes and omits some of them. The repertoire holds around 130,000 clones, with 80% as singletons. Study-wide results and limits: Previously analyzed data showed that most TCR beta V segments were productive at a frequency of about 90% or about 30%.

The chain has TRBV18 and TRBJ1-4; 7 bases agree with TRBD1. The TCR was taken from a man aged 30 to 45 in good health and CMV-seronegative. Sample: PBMCs. The CDR3 loop reads CASSPRPPGGYDEKLFF. As DNA, the CDR3 is TGTGCCAGCTCACCGCGACCTCCAGGGGGATATGATGAAAAACTGTTTTTT. Full variable domain (remainder filled in from reference TRBV18 and TRBJ1-4): NAGVMQNPRHLVRRRGQEARLRCSPMKGHSHVYWYRQLPEEGLKFMVYLQKENIIDESGMPKERFSAEFPKEGPSILRIQQVVRGDSAAYFCASSPRPPGGYDEKLFFGSGTQLSVL.